This TCR beta chain came from a study of T cells in narcolepsy. Overall study context: Healthy controls were enrolled alongside patients with narcolepsy type 1 or type 2.

Note on this clone: The antigen is unknown.

Broader study findings: Autoreactive HCRT-specific and TRIB2-specific clonotypes were marked in same-patient CSF-versus-blood CD4+ comparisons. Blood of same and different patients, but not healthy controls, reportedly held recurring autoreactive clonotypes.

Some clones are missing from TCRdb's copy, which holds only in-frame ones; the method was immunoSEQ multiplex PCR. The profile covers fewer than 15,000 clones, with roughly nine tenths appearing a single time and about 1.8% taken by the ten largest. This TCR derives from a human donor with narcolepsy. The sequencing input was CD45RA- memory CD4+ T cells from PBMCs.

The CDR3 reads CASSSVPGQGADYGYTF. CDR3 nucleotide sequence: TGTGCCAGCAGTTCCGTCCCGGGACAGGGGGCTGACTATGGCTACACCTTC. This rearrangement joins TRBV2 to TRBJ1-2; 12 bases line up with TRBD1. V lost 5 bases, J lost 3 bases, and 10 bases stayed unmatched. Germline CDR1 reads SNHLY; CDR2 reads FYNNEI. CDR3 length: 17 residues. Combining the CDR3 with reference TRBV2 and TRBJ1-2 gives the whole variable domain EPEVTQTPSHQVTQMGQEVILRCVPISNHLYFYWYRQILGQKVEFLVSFYNNEISEKSEIFDDQFSVERPDGSNFTLKIRSTKLEDSAMYFCASSSVPGQGADYGYTFGSGTRLTVV.